These 14 T cell receptor beta chains share one sample of origin, sequenced in a study of cytotoxic CD8 clonotypes in ibrutinib-treated CLL. The protocol was immunoSEQ multiplex PCR, while the TCRdb copy is restricted to in-frame clones and leaves out a portion. The data contain about 310,000 clones, roughly 79% of them singletons. The sequencing used PBMCs, collected before ibrutinib treatment. These receptors were obtained from a human donor with chronic lymphocytic leukemia.

The chain is built from TRBV28 and TRBJ1-5; 8 positions match TRBD1. CDR1 and CDR2 (germline): MDHEN, SYDVKM. The CDR3 totals 15 residues. V shed 4 bases, J shed 4 bases, and the junction held 6 bases outside the gene matches. CDR3 coding DNA: TGTGCCAGCAGTTCCGGCAGGGGGCTTAATCAGCCCCAGCATTTT. This encodes CASSSGRGLNQPQHF.

CDR3: CASSVYQGYEQYF. CDR3 coding DNA: TGTGCCAGCAGCGTATACCAGGGCTACGAGCAGTACTTC. This chain joins TRBV7-9 and TRBJ2-7, with D tentatively TRBD1 (5 bases). This CDR3 is 13 amino acids long. Germline values: CDR1 SEHNR, CDR2 FQNEAQ (reference sequence). V was shortened by 5 bases and J by 3 bases, with 11 bases between the two germline ends.

The gene calls are TRBV7-9 and TRBJ2-1; no firm D call. V lost 0 bases, J lost 6 bases, and 0 bases lay in between. The CDR3 spans 11 residues. CDR1 is SEHNR and CDR2 is FQNEAQ in the germline V gene (reference sequence). The CDR3 region is CASSLANEQFF. The DNA of the CDR3 is TGTGCCAGCAGCTTAGCCAATGAGCAGTTCTTC.

This clone has a handful of counts. The chain carries TRBV19 and TRBJ1-3, with unresolved D. The V end lost 3 bases, the J end lost 4 bases, and 13 bases lay between the germline ends. The V gene's germline CDR1 is LNHDA and CDR2 SQIVND (reference sequence). This CDR3 comprises 15 residues. The CDR3: CASSMGMGFGNTIYF. The DNA for the CDR3 is TGTGCCAGTAGTATGGGGATGGGGTTCGGAAACACCATATATTTT.

This chain uses TRBV7-9 with TRBJ1-3; a possible D gene is TRBD1 (6 bases). Germline loops: CDR1 SEHNR, CDR2 FQNEAQ (reference sequence). The CDR3 runs to 14 residues. V was cut by 5 bases and J by 0 bases, with 8 bases left in between. The CDR3 reads CASSTGISGNTIYF. CDR3 bases: TGTGCCAGCAGCACAGGGATCTCTGGAAACACCATATATTTT.

This chain joins TRBV11-3 and TRBJ2-5; D may match TRBD1 or TRBD2 (6 bases each). Deletions cut 0 bases from V and 4 bases from J, with 9 bases between. Per germline, CDR1 SGHNT and CDR2 YENEEA. This CDR3 region has 14 residues. The CDR3 loop is CASSLEGGRETQYF. The CDR3 DNA follows: TGTGCCAGCAGCTTAGAAGGGGGGCGAGAGACCCAGTACTTC.

The chain recombines TRBV29-1 with TRBJ2-7; a possible D gene is TRBD1 (5 bases). The germline V gene has CDR1 SQVTM and CDR2 ANQGSEA. The CDR3 extends over 12 amino acids. The V and J ends lost 0 bases and 5 bases respectively, with 8 bases between them. Written as DNA, the CDR3 is TGCAGCGTTGAAGACAGGGAAAACGAGCAGTACTTC. Residues: CSVEDRENEQYF.

This chain connects TRBV5-6 to TRBJ1-2; maybe TRBD1 (6 bases). The CDR3 covers 14 residues. V was cut by 1 base and J by 7 bases, with 14 bases left in between. Germline CDR1 reads SGHDT; CDR2 reads YYEEEE. The CDR3 coding sequence is TGTGCCAGCAGCTTGCAACAGGGATGGGGTGGCTACACCTTC. Amino acids: CASSLQQGWGGYTF. Full variable domain (missing parts from reference TRBV5-6 and TRBJ1-2): DAGVTQSPTHLIKTRGQQVTLRCSPKSGHDTVSWYQQALGQGPQFIFQYYEEEERQRGNFPDRFSGHQFPNYSSELNVNALLLGDSALYLCASSLQQGWGGYTFGSGTRLTVV.

J is TRBJ1-5 and V is TRBV18; 7 nucleotides line up with TRBD1. In germline, CDR1 is KGHSH, CDR2 LQKENI. The CDR3 runs 16 residues. The V gene end was trimmed by 4 bases and the J gene end by 6 bases; junction bases not matched to a gene: 12. CDR3 nucleotide sequence: TGTGCCAGCTCACTAACGGACAGGTCCCCGATTCAGCCCCAGCATTTT. Residues: CASSLTDRSPIQPQHF.

The V gene is TRBV27, the J gene TRBJ2-7, with 10 positions matching TRBD2. Germline V CDR1 and CDR2: MNHEY, SMNVEV (reference sequence). The junction had 5 bases not matched to a gene; V was cut back by 6 bases and J by 0 bases. This CDR3 region has 15 residues. The CDR3 nucleotides read TGTGCCAGCAGATCTATAGCGGGAGGCTCCTACGAGCAGTACTTC. Amino acid sequence: CASRSIAGGSYEQYF.

The chain is built from TRBV27 and TRBJ1-5; 10 nucleotides agree with TRBD1. CDR1 and CDR2 from the germline V gene are MNHEY and SMNVEV (reference sequence). The length of the CDR3 is 14 residues. V was clipped by 5 bases and J by 4 bases; unmatched bases: 2. DNA of the CDR3: TGTGCCAGCAGTAGACAGGGGGCGAATCAGCCCCAGCATTTT. Its protein product is CASSRQGANQPQHF.

The chain uses TRBV7-8 and TRBJ2-3; D is undetermined. Germline loops: CDR1 SGHVS, CDR2 FQNEAQ. This CDR3 spans 14 amino acids. V lost 3 bases and J lost 4, with 11 bases in between. The DNA of the CDR3 is TGTGCCAGCAGCTTCCGGACGCAAGCAGATACGCAGTATTTT. Its translation: CASSFRTQADTQYF.

V is TRBV5-1 and J is TRBJ2-7; 7 nucleotides align to TRBD2. Germline V gene data show CDR1 as SGHRS and CDR2 as YFSETQ. Trimming took 1 base from V and 2 from J; bases not matched to a gene: 9. The CDR3 extends over 16 amino acids. Written as DNA, the CDR3 is TGCGCCAGCAGCTTGACTCGATCTAGCGGACCCTACGAGCAGTACTTC. The encoded protein is CASSLTRSSGPYEQYF.

V gene TRBV4-3 combines with J gene TRBJ2-5; the D gene is possibly TRBD2 (5 bases). CDR3 length equals 15 residues. Looked up from germline, CDR1 is LGHNA and CDR2 is YSLEER. V lost 1 base and J 0 bases, leaving 9 bases between the germline ends. The CDR3 nucleotides read TGCGCCAGCAGCCAAGGACTACTGTACCAAGAGACCCAGTACTTC. This codes for CASSQGLLYQETQYF.